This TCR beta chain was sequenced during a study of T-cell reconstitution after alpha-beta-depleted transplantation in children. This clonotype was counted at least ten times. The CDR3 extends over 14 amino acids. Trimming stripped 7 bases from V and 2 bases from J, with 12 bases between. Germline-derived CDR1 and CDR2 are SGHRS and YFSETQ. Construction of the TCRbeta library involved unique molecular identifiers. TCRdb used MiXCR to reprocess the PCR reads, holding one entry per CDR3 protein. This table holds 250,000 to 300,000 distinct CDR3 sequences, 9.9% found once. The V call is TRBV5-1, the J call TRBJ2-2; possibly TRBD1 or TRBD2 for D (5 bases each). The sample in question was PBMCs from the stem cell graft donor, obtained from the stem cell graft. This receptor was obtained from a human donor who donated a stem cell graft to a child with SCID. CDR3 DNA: TGCGCCAGCCTTCGGGACGGTAACACCGGGGAGCTGTTTTTT. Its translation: CASLRDGNTGELFF.